These 17 T cell receptor beta chains were all obtained from the same sample, sequenced in a study of T cell responses to AZD1222 COVID-19 vaccine (dated by TCRdb to 2020 to 2023). The method behind the library was the immunoSEQ multiplex PCR assay. Entries here come from immuneACCESS through TCRdb and include only in-frame sequences with V and J called. Some clones fail to appear in such tables; in the studies checked, an unresolved V gene covers under half of the shortfall, and the cause of the remainder is unknown. Within this sample are about 180,000 clones, with 90% of them counted one time only. Clones ranked in the top ten supply around 1.5% of the sample. In the paper's terms, the time point label means: baseline before first vaccination. The material was peripheral blood, obtained on day 0 of AZD1222 vaccination. The receptors were gathered from an adult in good health.

The rearrangement links TRBV10-3 to TRBJ1-1; D gene uncertain. The CDR3 is 16 residues long. Germline CDR1 and CDR2: ENHRY and SYGVKD. V was pared by 0 bases and J by 7 bases, with 18 bases between. The CDR3 loop reads CAISESTGSSRGEAFF. In nucleotides, the CDR3 is TGTGCCATCAGTGAGTCTACGGGAAGCTCACGAGGTGAAGCTTTCTTT.

The chain joins TRBV11-3 to TRBJ2-7; TRBD1 matches at 8 bases. The CDR3 length is 14 residues. CDR1 and CDR2 (germline): SGHNT, YENEEA. The J segment lost 7 bases and the V segment lost 1 base, leaving 6 bases of the junction unmatched. CDR3 residues: CASSLGRGPFEQYF. CDR3 DNA: TGTGCCAGCAGCTTAGGCAGGGGGCCTTTTGAGCAGTACTTC. The variable domain in full, with the rest retrieved from reference TRBV11-3 and TRBJ2-7, is EAGVVQSPRYKIIEKKQPVAFWCNPISGHNTLYWYLQNLGQGPELLIRYENEEAVDDSQLPKDRFSAERLKGVDSTLKIQPAELGDSAVYLCASSLGRGPFEQYFGPGTRLTVT.

The rearrangement joins TRBV27 to TRBJ2-1, with D maybe TRBD1 (6 bases). Germline values: CDR1 MNHEY, CDR2 SMNVEV (reference sequence). Trimming removed 4 bases at V and 7 bases at J, with 8 bases between. The CDR3 has 12 residues. CDR3 residues: CASSYQGNEQFF. CDR3 bases: TGTGCCAGCAGTTACCAGGGGAATGAGCAGTTCTTC.

The chain has TRBV5-4 and TRBJ1-1; 7 positions agree with TRBD1. Looked up from germline, CDR1 is SGHNT and CDR2 is YYREEE (reference sequence). Unmatched junction bases numbered 4, after V lost 2 bases and J lost 0 bases. The CDR3 spans 15 residues. The CDR3 protein is CASSLEQGMNTEAFF. CDR3 nucleotides: TGTGCCAGCAGCTTAGAACAGGGGATGAACACTGAAGCTTTCTTT.

The CDR3 region is CASSHVQGSGELFF. CDR3 DNA: TGTGCCAGCAGTCACGTACAGGGATCCGGGGAGCTGTTTTTT. The chain joins TRBV6-5 to TRBJ2-2, with D perhaps matching TRBD1 (6 bases). CDR1 and CDR2 from the germline V gene are MNHEY and SVGAGI. V lost 5 bases to trimming and J lost 6 bases, with 13 bases between them. The CDR3 contains 14 residues.

This clone appeared a single time. CDR3 in DNA: TGCGCCAGCAGCCAAGCCCTGTTACCGAACACTGAAGCTTTCTTT. This translates into CASSQALLPNTEAFF. The chain couples TRBV4-1 to TRBJ1-1; D not resolved. The CDR3 contains 15 residues. Trimming cost V 1 base and J 1 base, with 10 bases left between them. Germline V gives CDR1 MGHRA, CDR2 YSYEKL.

The V call is TRBV4-1, the J call TRBJ1-4, with D perhaps TRBD1 (5 bases). The CDR3 runs to 14 residues. Germline CDR1 MGHRA, CDR2 YSYEKL. V lost 1 base to trimming and J lost 5 bases, with 8 bases between them. The CDR3 region has the DNA TGCGCCAGCAGCCAAGTAGGGGAGAATGAAAAACTGTTTTTT. Translated, it gives CASSQVGENEKLFF.

The chain employs TRBV5-1 and TRBJ1-6; the match to TRBD1 covers 9 bases. V shed 5 bases and J 7 bases; nucleotides not matched to a gene: 4. The CDR3 runs to 14 residues. The V gene's germline CDR1 is SGHRS and CDR2 YFSETQ. For the CDR3, the DNA is TGCGCCAGCAGGCAAGGACAGGGGAATTCACCCCTCCACTTT. This codes for CASRQGQGNSPLHF.

The chain uses TRBV28 and TRBJ2-1; D unresolved. Germline V gene lookup returns CDR1 MDHEN and CDR2 SYDVKM. The length of the CDR3 is 15 residues. V lost 3 bases, J lost 3 bases, and 12 bases lay in between. CDR3 loop: CASSFGQDLYNEQFF. The CDR3 DNA sequence: TGTGCCAGCAGTTTTGGTCAGGACCTCTACAATGAGCAGTTCTTC.

This clone was seen just once. The conserved phenylalanine or tryptophan is not found at the CDR3 terminus, so this likely reflects a read error. No DNA is shown, since the ends of the CDR3 on it are uncertain; the CDR3 is the one TCRdb lists. V usage is TRBV12-3 or TRBV12-4 and J usage is TRBJ1-2. The length of the CDR3 is 10 amino acids, counting both ends. The CDR3 protein is CASSPVAGSR.

V and J are TRBV11-1 and TRBJ2-1; 13 positions match TRBD2. Germline loops: CDR1 SGHAT, CDR2 FQDESV (reference sequence). V lost 0 bases to trimming and J lost 7 bases; unmatched junction nucleotides: 12. The CDR3 has 19 residues. CDR3: CASSLAGSPGLAGRNEQFF. The DNA for the CDR3 is TGTGCCAGCAGCTTAGCTGGCAGTCCGGGACTAGCGGGGAGGAATGAGCAGTTCTTC.

V usage is TRBV12-3 or TRBV12-4 and J usage is TRBJ1-2; D might be TRBD1 (6 bases). The length of the CDR3 is 13 residues. Trimming cost V 2 bases and J 4 bases, with 8 bases left between them. This CDR3 reads CASSLWGRYGYTF. CDR3 sequence (DNA): TGTGCCAGCAGTTTATGGGGGCGCTATGGCTACACCTTC.

The rearrangement uses TRBV2 and TRBJ1-3, with a tentative D call TRBD1 (6 bases). The V and J ends lost 10 bases and 0 bases respectively, with 13 bases between them. CDR3 length: 14 amino acids. The germline CDR1 and CDR2 sequences are SNHLY and FYNNEI. CDR3 loop: CAIMRDISGNTIYF. The CDR3 DNA reads TGTGCCATCATGAGGGACATCTCTGGAAACACCATATATTTT.

The V call is TRBV12-3 or TRBV12-4, the J call TRBJ2-7; TRBD2 might be the D (5 bases). V dropped 1 base and J dropped 6 bases, with 10 bases sitting between them. The CDR3 loop spans 13 amino acids. CDR3 loop: CASSLEDGVEQYF. The CDR3 bases are TGTGCCAGCAGTTTAGAGGACGGGGTCGAGCAGTACTTC.

The rearrangement uses TRBV7-3 and TRBJ1-2, with D hard to call. The CDR3 length is 13 residues. V shed 3 bases and J shed 1 base, with 6 bases lying between them. Germline V CDR1 and CDR2: SGHTA, FQGTGA. The CDR3 nucleotides read TGTGCCAGCAGCTTGGCGAGTAACTATGGCTACACCTTC. Translation gives CASSLASNYGYTF.

The chain uses TRBV5-1 and TRBJ1-5, with TRBD1 identical over 7 bases. J lost 3 bases, V lost 4 bases, and 4 bases had no gene match. Germline CDR1 reads SGHRS; CDR2 reads YFSETQ. This CDR3 has 14 amino acids. The CDR3 DNA follows: TGCGCCAGCAGCCCGGGACAGCCCAATCAGCCCCAGCATTTT. Its protein is CASSPGQPNQPQHF.

V usage is TRBV18 and J usage is TRBJ1-2; D might be TRBD1 (5 bases). V lost 3 bases and J 6 bases, leaving 8 bases between the germline ends. Germline-derived CDR1 and CDR2 are KGHSH and LQKENI. The CDR3 contains 12 residues. CDR3 bases: TGTGCCAGCTCACCGGTAGGGGATGGCTACACCTTC. This gives the protein CASSPVGDGYTF.